These 27 T cell receptor beta chains came from one sample sequenced in a study of blood T cell repertoires in COVID-19. Some clones are missing from TCRdb's copy, which holds only in-frame ones; the method was immunoSEQ multiplex PCR. The table records approximately 470,000 clones, approximately 85% of them present only once. Specimen: peripheral blood. All receptors come from a human donor in a cohort sampled during active COVID-19.

This clone has just a few counts. This chain links TRBV7-9 with TRBJ2-1; 8 bases align to TRBD1. V shed 1 base and J 14 bases; nucleotides not matched to a gene: 7. This CDR3 comprises 13 residues. Germline CDR1 is SEHNR and CDR2 is FQNEAQ (reference sequence). CDR3 sequence (DNA): TGTGCCAGCAGCTTAGATAAGGACAGGGCGAAGTTCTTC. This sequence encodes CASSLDKDRAKFF.

The chain uses TRBV6-5 and TRBJ2-7, with 10 bases matching TRBD2. The CDR3 runs to 14 residues. J gave up 5 bases and V 4 bases, and 5 bases lay outside the gene matches. Germline V CDR1 and CDR2: MNHEY, SVGAGI. The CDR3 region is CASSSSGSGHEQYF. CDR3 bases: TGTGCCAGCAGTTCTAGCGGGAGCGGCCACGAGCAGTACTTC.

The chain joins TRBV5-6 to TRBJ2-7, with D perhaps TRBD1 (6 bases). Deletions cut 1 base from V and 1 base from J, with 12 bases between. The germline V gene has CDR1 SGHDT and CDR2 YYEEEE. The CDR3 totals 15 residues. CDR3 loop: CASSLIRGSSYEQYF. The CDR3 DNA reads as TGTGCCAGCAGCTTGATCAGGGGTTCGTCCTACGAGCAGTACTTC.

This clone has just one count. The rearrangement links TRBV19 to TRBJ1-1; D may be TRBD1 (6 bases). Germline values: CDR1 LNHDA, CDR2 SQIVND (reference sequence). The CDR3 covers 13 residues. Deletions cut 5 bases from V and 4 bases from J, with 11 bases between. The CDR3 is CASSVTGPTEAFF. DNA of the CDR3: TGTGCCAGTAGTGTCACAGGGCCCACTGAAGCTTTCTTT.

The CDR3, as DNA: TGCGCCAGCAGCCTTGAGCAGGGGCCGTATGGCTACACCTTC. Translating it yields CASSLEQGPYGYTF. The chain has TRBV5-1 and TRBJ1-2; possible D gene TRBD1, 6 bases. Germline CDR1 SGHRS, CDR2 YFSETQ. This CDR3 contains 14 residues. Trimming took off 4 bases at V and 5 bases at J, with 15 bases between the two ends.

The sample holds a few counts of this clone. The genes are TRBV30 and TRBJ2-1; 9 positions agree with TRBD2. V shed 0 bases, J shed 8 bases, and the junction held 11 bases outside the gene matches. The CDR3 has 16 amino acids. Germline V CDR1 and CDR2: GTSNPN, SVGIG (reference sequence). CDR3 residues: CAWSVFGLAMIDEQFF. DNA of the CDR3: TGTGCCTGGAGTGTTTTCGGACTAGCGATGATCGATGAGCAGTTCTTC.

The rearrangement uses TRBV30 and TRBJ2-7; 14 positions match TRBD2. The trim removed 1 base at V and 0 bases at J, leaving 5 bases unmatched. CDR1 GTSNPN and CDR2 SVGIG come from the germline V gene (reference sequence). This CDR3 region has 17 residues. The DNA for the CDR3 is TGTGCCTGGAGTGGTACGGGACTAGCGGGAGTCTCCTACGAGCAGTACTTC. Translation: CAWSGTGLAGVSYEQYF.

The chain joins TRBV30 to TRBJ1-1; perhaps TRBD1 as D (5 bases). The CDR3 loop spans 14 amino acids. Germline values: CDR1 GTSNPN, CDR2 SVGIG (reference sequence). The ends were cut back, 2 bases at V and 5 bases at J, with 15 bases in the middle. CDR3 loop: CAWSITEGVTEAFF. The CDR3 region has the DNA TGTGCCTGGAGTATAACCGAAGGGGTTACTGAAGCTTTCTTT.

J is TRBJ2-7 and V is TRBV11-2; 7 nucleotides agree with TRBD1. Unmatched junction bases numbered 5, after V lost 5 bases and J lost 1 base. From germline, CDR1 is SGHAT and CDR2 FQNNGV. The CDR3 runs to 14 residues. CDR3: CASSQGTVSYEQYF. The CDR3 DNA reads TGTGCCAGCAGCCAAGGGACAGTATCCTACGAGCAGTACTTC.

This clone is a singleton in its sample. CDR3 nucleotide sequence: TGTGCCAGCAGCCCCCGTGGCGGGAGCGTCGGCGAGCAGTACTTC. This gives the protein CASSPRGGSVGEQYF. The genes are TRBV7-8 and TRBJ2-7; 7 bases match TRBD2. The V gene's germline CDR1 is SGHVS and CDR2 FQNEAQ. The V gene end was trimmed by 5 bases and the J gene end by 6 bases; junction bases not matched to a gene: 13. CDR3 length equals 15 residues.

The chain carries TRBV5-1 and TRBJ2-3; 11 nucleotides agree with TRBD2. CDR1 is SGHRS, CDR2 YFSETQ, per germline. The CDR3 contains 17 residues. Losses at the gene ends were 2 bases for V and 3 bases for J; bases not matched to a gene: 8. CDR3 residues: CASSFNLLAGGTDTQYF. The CDR3 nucleotides are TGCGCCAGCAGCTTCAATCTATTAGCGGGAGGGACAGATACGCAGTATTTT.

Here the CDR3 DNA reads TGTGCCAGCAGTTGGGGCAGCGCGAACACCGGGGAGCTGTTTTTT. Translated: CASSWGSANTGELFF. The J gene is TRBJ2-2, the V gene TRBV6-6; possibly TRBD1 for D (5 bases). This CDR3 contains 15 residues. Trimming removed 4 bases at V and 0 bases at J, with 9 bases between. The germline V gene has CDR1 MNHNY and CDR2 SVGAGI (reference sequence).

V is TRBV7-2 and J is TRBJ2-7, with D possibly TRBD2 on 6 matching bases. The CDR3 is 15 amino acids. V was cut by 1 base and J by 6 bases, with 16 bases left in between. In germline, CDR1 is SGHTA, CDR2 FQGNSA. The CDR3 sequence is CASSLGRPGAGEQYF. The DNA for the CDR3 is TGTGCCAGCAGCTTAGGCAGGCCGGGAGCGGGCGAGCAGTACTTC.

The rearrangement uses TRBV4-1 and TRBJ1-2; 9 nucleotides align to TRBD1. This CDR3 region has 18 residues. Germline-derived CDR1 and CDR2 are MGHRA and YSYEKL. V lost 0 bases, J lost 2 bases, and 10 bases stayed unmatched. In nucleotides, the CDR3 is TGCGCCAGCAGCCAAGATAACACAGGGGGCGCAAGAAACTATGGCTACACCTTC. It encodes CASSQDNTGGARNYGYTF.

In this sample, this clone turned up a few times. This chain connects TRBV5-1 to TRBJ1-2, with TRBD1 identical over 7 bases. V trimming: 4 bases; J trimming: 2 bases; junction bases outside the gene matches: 5. Looked up from germline, CDR1 is SGHRS and CDR2 is YFSETQ. The CDR3 covers 14 residues. The CDR3 is CASSPGTVNYGYTF. The CDR3 DNA reads TGCGCCAGCAGCCCCGGGACAGTCAACTATGGCTACACCTTC.

This clone was seen just once. The chain combines TRBV7-3 with TRBJ2-3, with 10 bases fitting TRBD2. The CDR3 is 16 amino acids. The V gene's germline CDR1 is SGHTA and CDR2 FQGTGA. With V trimmed by 1 base and J by 1 base, 2 bases remained unmatched. CDR3 in amino acids: CASSLNLAGGTDTQYF. In DNA, the CDR3 is TGTGCCAGCAGCTTAAACCTAGCGGGAGGCACAGATACGCAGTATTTT. The full variable domain, in which reference TRBV7-3 and TRBJ2-3 provide the parts outside the CDR3, is GAGVSQTPSNKVTEKGKYVELRCDPISGHTALYWYRQSLGQGPEFLIYFQGTGAADDSGLPNDRFFAVRPEGSVSTLKIQRTERGDSAVYLCASSLNLAGGTDTQYFGPGTRLTVL.

This clone was recorded a few times. Other DNA sequences of this sample code for an identical CDR3. In DNA, the CDR3 is TGTGCCAGCAGCCAGGGGCACTCTGGAAACACCATATATTTT. Protein: CASSQGHSGNTIYF. This rearrangement joins TRBV3-1 (or the pseudogene TRBV3-2) to TRBJ1-3, with D perhaps matching TRBD1 (5 bases). CDR1 and CDR2 (germline): LGHDT, YNNKEL (reference sequence). This CDR3 has 14 amino acids. V was clipped by 3 bases and J by 0 bases, with 6 bases between them.

CDR3 amino acids: CASSEGQGYGYTF. CDR3 DNA: TGTGCCAGCAGCGAAGGACAGGGATATGGCTACACCTTC. The genes are TRBV7-2 and TRBJ1-2; 8 nucleotides line up with TRBD1. Germline values: CDR1 SGHTA, CDR2 FQGNSA. V trimming: 5 bases; J trimming: 5 bases; junction bases outside the gene matches: 4. This CDR3 is 13 amino acids long.

The V call is TRBV9, the J call TRBJ2-7; D is possibly TRBD2 (5 bases). This CDR3 contains 16 residues. Germline V gives CDR1 SGDLS, CDR2 YYNGEE. The V and J ends lost 0 bases and 4 bases respectively, with 17 bases between them. CDR3 in amino acids: CASSVADGEGVYEQYF. Here the CDR3 DNA reads TGTGCCAGCAGCGTAGCAGACGGCGAGGGTGTTTACGAGCAGTACTTC.

V and J are TRBV3-1 (or the pseudogene TRBV3-2) and TRBJ2-4; D possibly corresponds to TRBD2 (6 bases). Germline V gene lookup returns CDR1 LGHDT and CDR2 YNNKEL (reference sequence). Trimming took 0 bases from V and 3 from J, leaving 9 bases between them. The CDR3 extends over 15 amino acids. The CDR3 nucleotides are TGTGCCAGCAGCCAAGAAGGCGGGGTCAAAAACATTCAGTACTTC. Its protein product is CASSQEGGVKNIQYF.

The CDR3 is CASSSPVSLHF. The CDR3, as DNA: TGTGCCAGCAGTTCTCCAGTCTCCCTCCACTTT. The chain carries TRBV6-2 or TRBV6-3 and TRBJ1-6; D is unresolved. The CDR3 has 11 amino acids. Germline loops: CDR1 MNHEY, CDR2 SVGEGT. V lost 4 bases and J lost 14, with 9 bases in between.

This chain links TRBV6-4 with TRBJ2-7, with D perhaps TRBD2 (6 bases). Germline CDR1 MRHNA, CDR2 SNTAGT. CDR3 length: 13 amino acids. V lost 8 bases to trimming and J lost 6 bases, with 17 bases between them. Written as DNA, the CDR3 is TGTGCCAGCGGACCGGACTACCCCTCCGAGCAGTACTTC. Translating it yields CASGPDYPSEQYF.

This clone was observed a single time. The chain links TRBV21-1 to TRBJ2-7; TRBD1, the table's D call, lacks a check against the DNA. TRBV21-1 is a pseudogene segment. This CDR3 has 16 amino acids. CDR3 amino acids: CASSRFDRGAPYEQYF. The CDR3 nucleotides read TGTGCCAGCAGCAGGTTCGACAGGGGAGCCCCCTACGAGCAGTACTTC.

Concerning this clone itself: One end of the junction fails to match germline, which may point to a read error. The chain is built from TRBV3-1 (or the pseudogene TRBV3-2) and TRBJ1-1; D is possibly TRBD1 (6 bases). Germline CDR1 is LGHDT and CDR2 is YNNKEL (reference sequence). CDR3 size: 12 residues. The CDR3 protein is CASSPEMRGRTF. Here the CDR3 DNA reads TGTGCCAGCAGCCCTGAAATGAGGGGGAGAACCTTT.

This chain uses TRBV18 with TRBJ2-7; 13 nucleotides match TRBD2. The CDR3 is made up of 17 amino acids. Germline V lookup: CDR1 KGHSH, CDR2 LQKENI. Trimming at V came to 2 bases and at J to 0 bases, leaving 4 bases not matched to a gene. This CDR3 reads CASSPLWTSGSSYEQYF. CDR3 DNA sequence: TGTGCCAGCTCACCATTATGGACTAGCGGGAGCTCCTACGAGCAGTACTTC.

As DNA, the CDR3 is TGTGCCAGCTCACCAGGTTCTACGGGACATATAGAGACCCAGTACTTC. Protein product: CASSPGSTGHIETQYF. The rearrangement links TRBV18 to TRBJ2-5; TRBD1 might be the D (6 bases). CDR1 is KGHSH, CDR2 LQKENI, per germline. The CDR3 is 16 amino acids. Trimming stripped 2 bases from V and 4 bases from J, with 17 bases between.

The genes are TRBV9 and TRBJ2-5; 9 positions agree with TRBD2. Germline loops: CDR1 SGDLS, CDR2 YYNGEE. V shed 4 bases and J 4 bases; nucleotides not matched to a gene: 11. This CDR3 is 16 amino acids long. CDR3 coding DNA: TGTGCCAGCAGCCCTCCGACTAGCGGAGAAGGAGAGACCCAGTACTTC. Translation: CASSPPTSGEGETQYF.